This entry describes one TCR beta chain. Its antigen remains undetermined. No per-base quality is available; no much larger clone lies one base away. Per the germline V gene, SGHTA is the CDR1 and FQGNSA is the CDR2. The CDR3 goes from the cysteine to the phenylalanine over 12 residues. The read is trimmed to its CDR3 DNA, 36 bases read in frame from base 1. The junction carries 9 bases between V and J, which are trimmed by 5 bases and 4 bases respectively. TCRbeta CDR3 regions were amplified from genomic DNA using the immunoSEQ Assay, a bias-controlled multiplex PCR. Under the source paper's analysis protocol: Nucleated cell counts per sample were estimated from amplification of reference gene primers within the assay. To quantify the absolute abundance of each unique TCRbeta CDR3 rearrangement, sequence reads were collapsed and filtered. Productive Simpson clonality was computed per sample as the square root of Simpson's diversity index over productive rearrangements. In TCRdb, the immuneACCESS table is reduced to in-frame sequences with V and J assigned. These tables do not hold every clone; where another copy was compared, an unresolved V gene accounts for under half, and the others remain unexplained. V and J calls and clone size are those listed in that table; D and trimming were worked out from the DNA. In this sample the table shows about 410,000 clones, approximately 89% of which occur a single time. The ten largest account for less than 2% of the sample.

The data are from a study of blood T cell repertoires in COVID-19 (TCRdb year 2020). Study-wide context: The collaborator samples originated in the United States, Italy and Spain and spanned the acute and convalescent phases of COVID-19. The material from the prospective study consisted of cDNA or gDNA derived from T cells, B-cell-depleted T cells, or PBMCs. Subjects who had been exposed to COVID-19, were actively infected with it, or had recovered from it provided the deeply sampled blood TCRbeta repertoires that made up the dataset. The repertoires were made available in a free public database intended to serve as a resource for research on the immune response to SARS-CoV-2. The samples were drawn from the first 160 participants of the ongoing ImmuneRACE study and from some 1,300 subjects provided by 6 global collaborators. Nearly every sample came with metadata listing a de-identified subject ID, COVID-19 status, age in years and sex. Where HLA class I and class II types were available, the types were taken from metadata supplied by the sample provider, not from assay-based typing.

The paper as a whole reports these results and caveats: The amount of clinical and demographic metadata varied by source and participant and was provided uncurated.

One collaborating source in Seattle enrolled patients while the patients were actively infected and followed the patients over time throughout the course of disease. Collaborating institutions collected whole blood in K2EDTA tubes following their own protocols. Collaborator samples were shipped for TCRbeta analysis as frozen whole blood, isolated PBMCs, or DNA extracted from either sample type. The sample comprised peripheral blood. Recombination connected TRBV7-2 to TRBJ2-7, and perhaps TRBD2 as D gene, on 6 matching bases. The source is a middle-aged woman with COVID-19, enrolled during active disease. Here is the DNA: TGTGCCAGCAGCGCGGGGAGGTACGAGCAGTACTTC. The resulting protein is CASSAGRYEQYF.